Sequencing of this TCR beta chain was carried out in a study of cytomegalovirus exposure and HLA in healthy donors. Germline V gene data show CDR1 as LGHNA and CDR2 as YNFKEQ. Trimming stripped 2 bases from V and 7 bases from J, with 6 bases between. The CDR3 has 12 amino acids. With 60 Vbeta and 13 Jbeta primers, the PCR was carried out. TCRdb's table, derived via immunoSEQ multiplex PCR, lists solely in-frame clones and lacks some. The profile shows 100,000 or so clones, about four fifths of them singletons. The rearrangement links TRBV4-2 to TRBJ2-1; D ambiguous. Sequences were obtained from PBMCs. The receptor was derived from a man between 25 and 39 years old in good health and CMV-seronegative. Written as DNA, the CDR3 is TGTGCCAGCAGCCAAAGCCATAATGAGCAGTTCTTC. Residues: CASSQSHNEQFF.